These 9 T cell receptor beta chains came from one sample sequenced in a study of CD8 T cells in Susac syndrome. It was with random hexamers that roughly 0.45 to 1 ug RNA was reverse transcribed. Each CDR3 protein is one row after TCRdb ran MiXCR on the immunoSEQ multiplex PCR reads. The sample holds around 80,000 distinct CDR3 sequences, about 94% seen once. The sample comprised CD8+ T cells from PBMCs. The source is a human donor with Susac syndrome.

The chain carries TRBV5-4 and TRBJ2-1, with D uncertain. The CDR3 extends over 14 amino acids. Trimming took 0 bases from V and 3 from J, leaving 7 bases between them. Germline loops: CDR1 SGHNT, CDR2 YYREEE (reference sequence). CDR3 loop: CASSLDWGYNEQFF. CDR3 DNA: TGTGCCAGCAGCTTGGACTGGGGCTACAATGAGCAGTTCTTC.

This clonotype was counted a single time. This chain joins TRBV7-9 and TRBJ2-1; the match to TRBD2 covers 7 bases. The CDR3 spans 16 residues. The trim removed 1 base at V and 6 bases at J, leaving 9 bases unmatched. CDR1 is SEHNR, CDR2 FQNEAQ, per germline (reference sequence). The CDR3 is CASSLEAGQRGNEQFF. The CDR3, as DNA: TGTGCCAGCAGCTTAGAGGCGGGGCAGCGGGGCAATGAGCAGTTCTTC.

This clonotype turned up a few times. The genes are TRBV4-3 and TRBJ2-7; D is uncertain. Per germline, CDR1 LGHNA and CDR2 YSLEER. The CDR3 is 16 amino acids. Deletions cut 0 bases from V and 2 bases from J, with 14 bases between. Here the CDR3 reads CASSQERSGPAYEQYF. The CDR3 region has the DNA TGCGCCAGCAGCCAAGAAAGGTCCGGACCAGCCTACGAGCAGTACTTC.

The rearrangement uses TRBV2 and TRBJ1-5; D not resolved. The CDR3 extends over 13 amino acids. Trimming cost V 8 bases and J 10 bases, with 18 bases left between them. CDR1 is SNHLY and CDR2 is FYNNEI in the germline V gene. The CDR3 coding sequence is TGTGCCAGCTTCGGCGGCCCGGGATTTCCCCAGCATTTT. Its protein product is CASFGGPGFPQHF.

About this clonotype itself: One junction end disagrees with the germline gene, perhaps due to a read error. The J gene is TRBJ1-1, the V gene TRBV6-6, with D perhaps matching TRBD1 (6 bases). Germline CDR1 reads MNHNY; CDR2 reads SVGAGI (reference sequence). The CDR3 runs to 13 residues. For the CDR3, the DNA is TGTGCCAGCAGCCCACAGGGAAGCACTGAAGCTTTTTTT. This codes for CASSPQGSTEAFF.

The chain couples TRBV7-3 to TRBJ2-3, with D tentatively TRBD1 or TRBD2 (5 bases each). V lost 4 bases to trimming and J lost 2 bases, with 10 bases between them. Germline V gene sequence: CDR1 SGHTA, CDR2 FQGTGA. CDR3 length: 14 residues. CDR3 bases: TGTGCCAGCAGCTCCCGGGACGACACAGATACGCAGTATTTT. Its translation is CASSSRDDTDTQYF.

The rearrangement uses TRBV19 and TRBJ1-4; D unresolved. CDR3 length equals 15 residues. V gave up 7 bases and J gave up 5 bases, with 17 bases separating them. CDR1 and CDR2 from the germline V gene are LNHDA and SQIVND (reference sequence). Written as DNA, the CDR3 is TGTGCCAGTATACCCAACAGTGGAGTAAATGAAAAACTGTTTTTT. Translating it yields CASIPNSGVNEKLFF. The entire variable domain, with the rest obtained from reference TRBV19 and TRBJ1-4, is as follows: DGGITQSPKYLFRKEGQNVTLSCEQNLNHDAMYWYRQDPGQGLRLIYYSQIVNDFQKGDIAEGYSVSREKKESFPLTVTSAQKNPTAFYLCASIPNSGVNEKLFFGSGTQLSVL.

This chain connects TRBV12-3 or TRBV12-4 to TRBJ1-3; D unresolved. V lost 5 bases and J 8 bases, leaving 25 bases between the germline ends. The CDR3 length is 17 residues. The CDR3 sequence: CASSPAFRGGSFHTIYF. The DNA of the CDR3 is TGTGCCAGCAGTCCCGCCTTCAGAGGAGGATCATTTCACACCATATATTTT.

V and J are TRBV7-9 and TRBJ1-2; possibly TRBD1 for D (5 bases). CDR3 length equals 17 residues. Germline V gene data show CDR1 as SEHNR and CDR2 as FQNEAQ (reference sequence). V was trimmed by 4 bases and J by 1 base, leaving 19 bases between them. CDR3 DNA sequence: TGTGCCAGCAGCTCTTATCCCGGAAGGGGCGGTAACTATGGCTACACCTTC. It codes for CASSSYPGRGGNYGYTF.